The source of this T cell receptor (beta chain) is a study of CD8 T cells in ankylosing spondylitis. Study observations and caveats: Significantly higher representation of disease-linked clones was reported for matched ankylosing spondylitis synovial fluid. It appeared that ankylosing spondylitis blood was characterized by a TCR beta motif of several highly homologous variants.

The TCR beta libraries were generated through quantitative 5'-RACE incorporating molecular barcodes. TCRdb used MiXCR to reprocess the 5' RACE reads, holding one entry per CDR3 protein. The table includes around 770,000 distinct CDR3 sequences, around 11% detected once. In the case of this clonotype: Its antigen is not identified.

CDR1 LNHNV and CDR2 YYDKDF come from the germline V gene (reference sequence). This CDR3 comprises 16 residues. V dropped 5 bases and J dropped 5 bases, with 18 bases sitting between them. This sequence was found in a male donor with ankylosing spondylitis. The sequenced sample consisted of blood, either unsorted or a sorted T cell fraction (not recorded which). The chain joins TRBV15 to TRBJ1-4; a weak D match, TRBD1 (5 bases). Written as DNA, the CDR3 is TGTGCCACCAGCGGGGGGTCCTACGACGGAAATGAAAAACTGTTTTTT. It yields the protein CATSGGSYDGNEKLFF.